Following are 18 T cell receptor beta chains from one sample sequenced in a study of CD8 T cells in ankylosing spondylitis. TCRdb independently ran MiXCR on the 5' RACE reads; one entry per CDR3 protein. The sample holds some 130,000 distinct CDR3 sequences, 5.5% to 7.5% seen once. The sequenced material came from blood, either unsorted or a sorted T cell fraction (not recorded which). The receptors were gathered from a female donor with ankylosing spondylitis or in good health (not recorded which).

This clonotype was seen many times. J is TRBJ2-1 and V is TRBV6-1, with D tentatively TRBD2 (5 bases). Germline CDR1 MNHNS, CDR2 SASEGT. The CDR3 extends over 15 amino acids. Between the trimmed V and J ends, which lost 3 bases and 8 bases, there was a span of 17 bases. The CDR3 sequence is CASSEVPGSEDEQFF. In DNA, the CDR3 is TGTGCCAGCAGTGAGGTTCCGGGGTCTGAGGATGAGCAGTTCTTC.

The chain links TRBV11-2 to TRBJ2-5, with a weak D call TRBD2 (6 bases). There are 18 residues in the CDR3. Trimming pared 2 bases from V and 1 base from J, leaving 20 bases between. Per germline, CDR1 SGHAT and CDR2 FQNNGV. The CDR3 here is CASSLPSGGWGTQETQYF. The CDR3 coding sequence is TGTGCCAGCAGCTTACCCTCCGGGGGTTGGGGCACCCAAGAGACCCAGTACTTC.

A word on this clonotype: This clone may be a read error of a much larger clone one base away. The rearrangement links TRBV7-6 to TRBJ1-3, with D possibly TRBD1 on 6 matching bases. Trimming took 5 bases from V and 3 from J, leaving 14 bases between them. The CDR3 is 15 residues long. Germline V gene lookup returns CDR1 SGHVS and CDR2 FNYEAQ. CDR3 nucleotides: TGTGCCAGCAGCATCACCCCGGACAGTGGAAACACCATATATTTT. Amino acids: CASSITPDSGNTIYF.

This clonotype was counted ten times or more. This sequence joins TRBV28 and TRBJ1-3, with D perhaps TRBD1 (5 bases). The CDR3 runs to 15 residues. The germline V and J ends were trimmed by 7 bases and 0 bases, with 13 bases remaining between them. CDR1 and CDR2 from the germline V gene are MDHEN and SYDVKM. CDR3 in DNA: TGTGCCAGCAAACCGGGGCAGTTCTCTGGAAACACCATATATTTT. Amino acids: CASKPGQFSGNTIYF.

In the case of this clonotype: A much bigger clone sits one base away, suggesting this may be a read error. The chain is built from TRBV5-1 and TRBJ1-1, with TRBD1 matching over 8 bases. From germline, CDR1 is SGHRS and CDR2 YFSETQ. There are 15 residues in the CDR3. CDR3 sequence: CTSSLVGTGSGEAFF. The CDR3 region has the DNA TGCACCAGCAGCTTGGTGGGGACAGGAAGTGGTGAAGCTTTCTTT. The full variable domain, with the rest looked up from reference TRBV5-1 and TRBJ1-1, is KAGVTQTPRYLIKTRGQQVTLSCSPISGHRSVSWYQQTPGQGLQFLFEYFSETQRNKGNFPGRFSGRQFSNSRSEMNVSTLELGDSALYLCTSSLVGTGSGEAFFGQGTRLTVV.

On this clonotype: An end of the junction does not agree with germline; a read error may underlie this. The V and J genes are TRBV3-1 and TRBJ2-1; TRBD1 matches 8 bases. The CDR3 consists of 16 residues. Looked up from germline, CDR1 is LGHDT and CDR2 is YNNKEL (reference sequence). The CDR3: CASSSPGTGFYSEQFF. The CDR3 bases are TGTGCCAGCAGCTCACCCGGGACAGGATTCTACAGTGAGCAGTTCTTC.

The chain's CDR3 is CASSYHLGGYTF. The CDR3 bases are TGTGCCAGCAGTTACCACTTGGGAGGCTACACCTTC. The chain links TRBV6-5 to TRBJ1-2; no reliable D call. V was clipped by 2 bases and J by 8 bases, with 9 bases between them. Per the germline V gene, CDR1 is MNHEY and CDR2 is SVGAGI. This CDR3 is built from 12 residues.

This clonotype appeared many times. The V and J genes are TRBV21-1 and TRBJ1-5. TRBV21-1 is described as a pseudogene. The CDR3 has 15 residues. The CDR3 protein is CASTPRGDSNQPQHF. CDR3 in DNA: TGTGCCAGCACCCCTCGCGGAGATAGCAATCAGCCCCAGCATTTT.

This clonotype was seen at least ten times. CDR3 in amino acids: CASRLAGGTDTQYF. The CDR3 DNA reads TGTGCCAGCAGACTAGCGGGGGGTACAGATACGCAGTATTTT. The rearrangement links TRBV12-3 or TRBV12-4 to TRBJ2-3, with 12 positions matching TRBD2. The CDR3 loop spans 14 amino acids. V trimming: 6 bases; J trimming: 3 bases; junction bases outside the gene matches: 1.

This clonotype was counted ten times or more. The gene calls are TRBV10-3 and TRBJ1-2, with 9 bases aligning to TRBD1. Germline trimming cut 6 bases from V and 8 bases from J; bases unmatched to any gene: 4. The germline gives CDR1 ENHRY, CDR2 SYGVKD. The length of the CDR3 is 12 residues. The CDR3 DNA reads TGTGCCATCAGAGGGACAGGGAACGGCTACACCTTC. Its protein is CAIRGTGNGYTF.

This clonotype was counted ten times or more. The V gene is TRBV5-1, the J gene TRBJ2-7; D is possibly TRBD2 (6 bases). Germline lookup yields CDR1 SGHRS and CDR2 YFSETQ. CDR3 size: 14 residues. The ends were cut back, 3 bases at V and 6 bases at J, with 16 bases in the middle. The CDR3 region has the DNA TGCGCCAGCAGCTCCGTGGGGGGAACGGGCGAGCAGTACTTC. Protein sequence: CASSSVGGTGEQYF.

This clonotype was counted ten times or more. The chain has TRBV12-3 or TRBV12-4 and TRBJ1-5; 9 bases are a match to TRBD1. The CDR3 consists of 14 residues. V was clipped by 5 bases and J by 7 bases; unmatched bases: 6. The CDR3 region is CASSLGTGRQPQHF. CDR3 nucleotides: TGTGCCAGCAGTCTGGGGACAGGGAGGCAGCCCCAGCATTTT.

In this sample, this clonotype turned up a few times. The chain joins TRBV30 to TRBJ2-5; D is unresolved. The ends were cut back, 5 bases at V and 0 bases at J, with 4 bases in the middle. Per the germline V gene, CDR1 is GTSNPN and CDR2 is SVGIG (reference sequence). The CDR3 extends over 11 amino acids. The CDR3 sequence is CAWGYQETQYF. CDR3 nucleotides: TGTGCCTGGGGATACCAAGAGACCCAGTACTTC.

This clonotype was seen many times. V and J are TRBV24-1 and TRBJ1-6; D uncertain. The germline V and J ends were trimmed by 8 bases and 7 bases, with 14 bases remaining between them. The V gene's germline CDR1 is KGHDR and CDR2 SFDVKD. There are 14 residues in the CDR3. The CDR3 spells CATTHSASNSPLHF. CDR3 nucleotide sequence: TGTGCCACCACCCATAGTGCCAGCAATTCACCCCTCCACTTT.

This clonotype was seen only a few times. The CDR3 here is CATSDSPVLGVADTEAFF. As DNA, the CDR3 is TGTGCCACCAGTGATTCCCCGGTTTTGGGGGTGGCGGACACTGAAGCTTTCTTT. This sequence joins TRBV24-1 and TRBJ1-1; a possible D gene is TRBD1 (5 bases). CDR1 and CDR2 (germline): KGHDR, SFDVKD. This CDR3 has 18 residues. Trimming stripped 2 bases from V and 3 bases from J, with 21 bases between.

This clonotype was counted ten times or more. The chain carries TRBV5-1 and TRBJ2-7, with TRBD2 as a possible D gene (6 bases). Looked up from germline, CDR1 is SGHRS and CDR2 is YFSETQ. Trimming pared 0 bases from V and 2 bases from J, leaving 12 bases between. This CDR3 comprises 15 residues. The CDR3: CASSLAEGGTYEQYF. The CDR3 nucleotides are TGCGCCAGCAGCTTGGCCGAGGGAGGTACCTACGAGCAGTACTTC.

This clonotype occurred many times. V gene TRBV10-3 combines with J gene TRBJ1-6; D gene unclear. Germline V gives CDR1 ENHRY, CDR2 SYGVKD. CDR3 length: 14 residues. V was cut by 3 bases and J by 6 bases, with 9 bases left in between. CDR3 loop: CAISEEGINSPLHF. The DNA for the CDR3 is TGTGCCATCAGTGAAGAAGGTATTAATTCACCCCTCCACTTT.

This clonotype was counted many times. The chain joins TRBV29-1 to TRBJ1-1, with a tentative D call TRBD1 (6 bases). The CDR3 covers 12 residues. Germline values: CDR1 SQVTM, CDR2 ANQGSEA. Trimming cost V 3 bases and J 4 bases, with 9 bases left between them. In nucleotides, the CDR3 is TGCAGCGTTGATATAGGGGGCACTGAAGCTTTCTTT. Translation gives CSVDIGGTEAFF.